This T cell receptor beta chain was captured by sequencing in a study of regulatory T cells in long-lasting Graves disease. Regarding the study as a whole: Preferential use of TRBV28, TRBJ1-2 and TRBJ2-5 was seen in persistent disease.

The CDR3 loop spans 14 amino acids. The germline CDR1 and CDR2 sequences are LNHDA and SQIVND (reference sequence). V shed 2 bases, J shed 2 bases, and the junction held 2 bases outside the gene matches. Combining iRepertoire HTBI primers with Arm-PCR of CDR3 regions, the authors built TCR beta libraries. TCRdb re-called the multiplex PCR reads with MiXCR, one entry per CDR3 protein. The table includes about 540,000 distinct CDR3 sequences, about 13% detected once. As for time point: newly diagnosed GD, antithyroid drugs for less than 3 months. Preparation of the TCR library used RNA extracted from PBMCs. As regards this clonotype: Its antigen is not known.

This same sample was also taken into another study, of T cells in Graves' hyperthyroidism and ophthalmopathy. From that report: Using the HTBI primer set, a first-round RT-PCR was run on the TCR CDR3.

The sequenced sample was peripheral blood mononuclear cells (PBMCs), obtained at new diagnosis, from a patient treated with antithyroid drugs. This TCR was sampled from a man in his thirties or forties with Graves disease. The V and J genes are TRBV19 and TRBJ2-7; 8 bases map to TRBD2. CDR3 protein: CASSILAGTYEQYF. The CDR3 DNA reads TGTGCCAGTAGTATACTAGCGGGTACCTACGAGCAGTACTTC.